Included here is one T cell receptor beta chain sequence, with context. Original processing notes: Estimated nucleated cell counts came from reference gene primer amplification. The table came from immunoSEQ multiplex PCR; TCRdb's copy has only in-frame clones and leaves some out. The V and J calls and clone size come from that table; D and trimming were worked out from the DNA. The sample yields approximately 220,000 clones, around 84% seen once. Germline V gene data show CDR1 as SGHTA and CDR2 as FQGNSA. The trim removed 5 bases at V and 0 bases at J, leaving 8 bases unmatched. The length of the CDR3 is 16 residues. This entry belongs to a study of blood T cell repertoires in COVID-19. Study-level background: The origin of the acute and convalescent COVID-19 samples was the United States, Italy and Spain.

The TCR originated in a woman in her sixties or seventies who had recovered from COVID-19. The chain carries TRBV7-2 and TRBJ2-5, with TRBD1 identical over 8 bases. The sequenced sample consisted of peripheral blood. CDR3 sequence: CASSPRGTGNQETQYF. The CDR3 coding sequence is TGTGCCAGCAGCCCCCGAGGGACAGGCAACCAAGAGACCCAGTACTTC.